The 26 T cell receptor beta chains given below trace back to one sample, sequenced in a study of shared clonotypes between healthy human individuals. CD8 cells classed as naive were CD45RO-negative and positively selected for CCR7, excluding terminally differentiated effector memory CD45RA+ cells. Produced via immunoSEQ multiplex PCR; TCRdb's table is partial and in-frame only. Found here are around 1.9 million clones, over 85% of them singletons; the top ten hold more than 1.5%. Material: naive CD8+ T cells from PBMCs. These receptors were collected from a young man in good health. Some clones in this sample may be carry-over from other donors' samples.

The chain links TRBV4-3 to TRBJ2-7, with TRBD2 as a possible D gene (6 bases). Per the germline V gene, CDR1 is LGHNA and CDR2 is YSLEER. This CDR3 has 14 amino acids. V lost 4 bases to trimming and J lost 0 bases, with 10 bases between them. The CDR3, as DNA: TGCGCCAGCAGCCCTCGCGGGGACTCCTACGAGCAGTACTTC. This gives the protein CASSPRGDSYEQYF.

This chain connects TRBV2 to TRBJ1-1; D possibly corresponds to TRBD1 (5 bases). The CDR3 has 15 amino acids. Trimming took 0 bases from V and 6 from J, leaving 14 bases between them. The V gene's germline CDR1 is SNHLY and CDR2 FYNNEI. The CDR3 nucleotides are TGTGCCAGCAGTGAAGCCCGAGGGACGGGACCTGAAGCTTTCTTT. This codes for CASSEARGTGPEAFF.

This rearrangement joins TRBV23-1 to TRBJ2-5; TRBD1 might be the D (5 bases). TRBV23-1 is assigned to the ORF class and has an uncertain function. V was pared by 7 bases and J by 2 bases, with 11 bases between. This CDR3 is built from 13 residues. The CDR3 sequence is CASTTVPQETQYF. CDR3 bases: TGCGCCAGCACGACAGTTCCTCAAGAGACCCAGTACTTC.

A word on this clone: The same CDR3 arises from other DNA sequences in this sample as well. The V and J genes are TRBV27 and TRBJ2-7, with D possibly being TRBD1 or TRBD2 (5 bases each). This CDR3 is built from 14 residues. Between the trimmed V and J ends, which lost 5 bases and 3 bases, there was a span of 14 bases. The germline V gene encodes CDR1 MNHEY and CDR2 SMNVEV (reference sequence). The CDR3 DNA sequence: TGTGCCAGCAGTCACGGCACTGGGGGCTACGAGCAGTACTTC. Encoded protein: CASSHGTGGYEQYF.

The chain has TRBV7-9 and TRBJ2-6, with no clear D. The CDR3 is 17 amino acids. V shed 1 base and J shed 6 bases, with 16 bases lying between them. Looked up from germline, CDR1 is SEHNR and CDR2 is FQNEAQ (reference sequence). The chain's CDR3 is CASSLGPGVRVANVLTF. DNA for the CDR3: TGTGCCAGCAGCTTAGGGCCCGGAGTTCGGGTGGCCAACGTCCTGACTTTC.

The chain employs TRBV5-8 and TRBJ2-5; 10 bases match TRBD2. Germline V lookup: CDR1 SGHTS, CDR2 YDEGEE. The junction had 8 bases not matched to a gene; V was cut back by 4 bases and J by 2 bases. The CDR3 extends over 16 amino acids. CDR3 sequence: CASSLRILAGQETQYF. CDR3 bases: TGTGCCAGCAGCCTTAGGATACTAGCGGGACAAGAGACCCAGTACTTC. Looking up the rest from reference TRBV5-8 and TRBJ2-5 gives the full variable domain: EAGVTQSPTHLIKTRGQQATLRCSPISGHTSVYWYQQALGLGLQFLLWYDEGEERNRGNFPPRFSGRQFPNYSSELNVNALELEDSALYLCASSLRILAGQETQYFGPGTRLLVL.

This chain connects TRBV6-6 to TRBJ1-1; D gene ambiguous. Germline-derived CDR1 and CDR2 are MNHNY and SVGAGI (reference sequence). This CDR3 has 14 amino acids. With 6 bases removed from V and 5 bases from J, the gap between germline ends came to 16 bases. The CDR3 DNA sequence: TGTGCCAGCAGCCCGATGGGCGGTATGACTGAAGCTTTCTTT. This encodes CASSPMGGMTEAFF.

The chain is built from TRBV7-9 and TRBJ1-2, with 8 bases matching TRBD1. Germline-derived CDR1 and CDR2 are SEHNR and FQNEAQ (reference sequence). The CDR3 has 12 amino acids. The junction had 6 bases not matched to a gene; V was cut back by 10 bases and J by 5 bases. The CDR3 DNA reads as TGTGCCACCGGGGACAGGTATTATGGCTACACCTTC. The encoded protein is CATGDRYYGYTF.

The V gene is TRBV19, the J gene TRBJ2-7, with D tentatively TRBD1 (6 bases). The V gene lost 3 bases and the J gene lost 2 bases, with 11 bases spanning the gap. In germline, CDR1 is LNHDA, CDR2 SQIVND (reference sequence). The CDR3 is 14 residues long. Written as DNA, the CDR3 is TGTGCCAGTAGTATCGCAGGGGTAGCCTACGAGCAGTACTTC. Its protein is CASSIAGVAYEQYF.

This clone was recorded only once. This chain uses TRBV27 with TRBJ2-7; 13 bases map to TRBD2. Looked up from germline, CDR1 is MNHEY and CDR2 is SMNVEV (reference sequence). With 5 bases clipped from V and 7 bases from J, the junction kept 8 bases outside the gene matches. The CDR3 is 15 residues long. CDR3 sequence reads: CASSKLAGGPREQYF. CDR3 in DNA: TGTGCCAGCAGTAAACTAGCGGGAGGGCCGCGAGAGCAGTACTTC.

This chain joins TRBV19 and TRBJ2-6, with unresolved D. CDR1 is LNHDA, CDR2 SQIVND, per germline (reference sequence). This CDR3 region has 15 residues. Between the trimmed V and J ends, which lost 2 bases and 1 base, there was a span of 6 bases. The DNA of the CDR3 is TGTGCCAGTAGTATAACAGAGTCTGGGGCCAACGTCCTGACTTTC. Protein product: CASSITESGANVLTF.

The chain recombines TRBV27 with TRBJ2-2, with D uncertain. V was clipped by 5 bases and J by 4 bases, with 17 bases between them. Germline assignment: CDR1 MNHEY and CDR2 SMNVEV (reference sequence). The CDR3 extends over 16 amino acids. Written as DNA, the CDR3 is TGTGCCAGCAGTCCCGAAGGCGCCCCGGTCACCGGGGAGCTGTTTTTT. Protein sequence: CASSPEGAPVTGELFF.

This rearrangement joins TRBV2 to TRBJ1-1; D gene uncertain. Germline assignment: CDR1 SNHLY and CDR2 FYNNEI. The CDR3 contains 14 residues. Trimming left V 6 bases short and J 4 bases short, with 15 bases between. The CDR3 spells CASSPRPMGTEAFF. The CDR3 DNA sequence: TGTGCCAGCAGCCCCAGACCAATGGGCACTGAAGCTTTCTTT.

V and J are TRBV4-1 and TRBJ1-4; 7 bases are a match to TRBD1. Looked up from germline, CDR1 is MGHRA and CDR2 is YSYEKL. The length of the CDR3 is 15 residues. V shed 1 base and J 7 bases; nucleotides not matched to a gene: 6. The CDR3 region is CASSQGRGRSEKLFF. CDR3 sequence (DNA): TGCGCCAGCAGCCAAGGTAGGGGGCGAAGTGAAAAACTGTTTTTT.

The chain recombines TRBV29-1 with TRBJ2-7; maybe TRBD2 (5 bases). Germline V lookup: CDR1 SQVTM, CDR2 ANQGSEA. The V end was cut by 5 bases, the J end by 3 bases, with 14 bases between. This CDR3 spans 13 amino acids. CDR3 nucleotide sequence: TGCAGCGTTCCCGGGCTAGCTCTCTACGAGCAGTACTTC. This translates into CSVPGLALYEQYF.

The chain links TRBV6-1 to TRBJ1-2; 9 positions match TRBD1. The V gene end was trimmed by 7 bases and the J gene end by 2 bases; junction bases not matched to a gene: 8. The CDR3 covers 15 residues. The V gene's germline CDR1 is MNHNS and CDR2 SASEGT. The DNA of the CDR3 is TGTGCCAGCACCATTCGGACAGGGGTGAACTATGGCTACACCTTC. Its protein product is CASTIRTGVNYGYTF.

The chain combines TRBV19 with TRBJ1-1, with 8 bases lining up with TRBD1. The junction had 13 bases not matched to a gene; V was cut back by 3 bases and J by 1 base. This CDR3 comprises 18 residues. Per the germline V gene, CDR1 is LNHDA and CDR2 is SQIVND (reference sequence). CDR3 DNA sequence: TGTGCCAGTAGTATCGGGTACGGAGCAGGGGGCAGGAACACTGAAGCTTTCTTT. Amino acids: CASSIGYGAGGRNTEAFF.

This chain links TRBV28 with TRBJ1-2, with 7 bases aligning to TRBD1. Germline CDR1 reads MDHEN; CDR2 reads SYDVKM. Losses at the gene ends were 6 bases for V and 2 bases for J; bases not matched to a gene: 12. This CDR3 region has 16 residues. The DNA of the CDR3 is TGTGCCAGCAGCCCGACAGGGAGGGCTCAAAACTATGGCTACACCTTC. As protein: CASSPTGRAQNYGYTF.

This rearrangement joins TRBV7-9 to TRBJ2-7; 8 nucleotides line up with TRBD2. Germline V gene lookup returns CDR1 SEHNR and CDR2 FQNEAQ (reference sequence). The CDR3 is made up of 15 amino acids. V lost 5 bases to trimming and J lost 6 bases; unmatched junction nucleotides: 12. The CDR3 region has the DNA TGTGCCAGCAGCCTCGGGAGGGCCATTACGGTCGAGCAGTACTTC. Its translation: CASSLGRAITVEQYF.

The CDR3 sequence is CARCPSGLSYEQYF. The CDR3 DNA is TGTGCCAGATGCCCCTCAGGGCTCTCCTACGAGCAGTACTTC. The chain uses TRBV19 and TRBJ2-7, with TRBD1 as a possible D gene (5 bases). Germline V gene sequence: CDR1 LNHDA, CDR2 SQIVND (reference sequence). This CDR3 has 14 amino acids. V was pared by 9 bases and J by 0 bases, with 15 bases between.

V is TRBV28 and J is TRBJ1-1; perhaps TRBD1 as D (6 bases). Germline loops: CDR1 MDHEN, CDR2 SYDVKM. This CDR3 is built from 15 residues. V lost 8 bases, J lost 3 bases, and 19 bases lay in between. The DNA of the CDR3 is TGTGCCAGCTCGGGCTGGACAGAAACGGACACTGAAGCTTTCTTT. It is translated as CASSGWTETDTEAFF.

This sequence joins TRBV29-1 and TRBJ1-2, with D perhaps matching TRBD1 (5 bases). CDR1 is SQVTM, CDR2 ANQGSEA, per germline. The CDR3 is 12 residues long. Trimming left V 6 bases short and J 4 bases short, with 12 bases between. This chain's CDR3 is CSVRDSGYGYTF. In DNA, the CDR3 is TGCAGCGTCCGGGACTCTGGCTATGGCTACACCTTC.

The V and J genes are TRBV6-5 and TRBJ1-1; no reliable D call. CDR3 length equals 14 residues. Germline-derived CDR1 and CDR2 are MNHEY and SVGAGI. V was trimmed by 8 bases and J by 0 bases, leaving 13 bases between them. The chain's CDR3 is CASSAGSVNTEAFF. CDR3 bases: TGTGCCAGCTCCGCGGGAAGCGTGAACACTGAAGCTTTCTTT.

This sequence joins TRBV10-3 and TRBJ2-2; TRBD1 or TRBD2 may be the D gene (5 bases each). The CDR3 length is 15 residues. The germline gives CDR1 ENHRY, CDR2 SYGVKD. V lost 2 bases and J 5 bases, leaving 12 bases between the germline ends. The CDR3 spells CAISEEGPRTGELFF. As DNA, the CDR3 is TGTGCCATCAGTGAGGAGGGGCCGAGGACCGGGGAGCTGTTTTTT.

This chain connects TRBV9 to TRBJ2-3; D remains unclear. V was clipped by 0 bases and J by 1 base, with 9 bases between them. The CDR3 consists of 15 residues. The germline gives CDR1 SGDLS, CDR2 YYNGEE. The CDR3 region is CASSVALLGTDTQYF. The CDR3 DNA reads as TGTGCCAGCAGCGTAGCTTTGCTAGGCACAGATACGCAGTATTTT.

To note about this clone: The same CDR3 can be traced to other DNA sequences in this sample. The rearrangement joins TRBV9 to TRBJ2-3, with a weak D call TRBD2 (6 bases). The germline V gene encodes CDR1 SGDLS and CDR2 YYNGEE. The CDR3 length is 16 residues. Trimming left V 0 bases short and J 2 bases short, with 13 bases between. CDR3 sequence reads: CASSVVPAGNTDTQYF. The CDR3 DNA sequence: TGTGCCAGCAGCGTAGTTCCAGCGGGCAACACAGATACGCAGTATTTT.